This TCR beta chain originates from a study of a mutant IDH1 vaccine in newly diagnosed glioma. V trimming: 0 bases; J trimming: 4 bases; junction bases outside the gene matches: 7. The CDR3 has 17 residues. Germline V gene sequence: CDR1 LGHNA, CDR2 YNFKEQ. Worth noting for this clone: What it recognizes is unknown.

The time point is: week 23, last vaccination. The study gave 300 ug of mutant IDH1 20-mer peptide per vaccine dose, with topical imiquimod. The repertoire was sequenced with immunoSEQ multiplex PCR; TCRdb's copy has only in-frame clones and lacks some. The repertoire holds more than 35,000 clones, with 75% to 85% as singletons. The sequence was obtained from a man aged 35 to 55 with glioma. The chain is built from TRBV4-2 and TRBJ2-1, with TRBD1 identical over 9 bases. Sequenced material: PBMCs, taken from a glioma patient whose treatment included an IDH1 peptide vaccine. Here the CDR3 reads CASSQDVTGGRYNEQFF. Here the CDR3 DNA reads TGTGCCAGCAGCCAAGATGTGACAGGGGGTCGGTACAATGAGCAGTTCTTC.